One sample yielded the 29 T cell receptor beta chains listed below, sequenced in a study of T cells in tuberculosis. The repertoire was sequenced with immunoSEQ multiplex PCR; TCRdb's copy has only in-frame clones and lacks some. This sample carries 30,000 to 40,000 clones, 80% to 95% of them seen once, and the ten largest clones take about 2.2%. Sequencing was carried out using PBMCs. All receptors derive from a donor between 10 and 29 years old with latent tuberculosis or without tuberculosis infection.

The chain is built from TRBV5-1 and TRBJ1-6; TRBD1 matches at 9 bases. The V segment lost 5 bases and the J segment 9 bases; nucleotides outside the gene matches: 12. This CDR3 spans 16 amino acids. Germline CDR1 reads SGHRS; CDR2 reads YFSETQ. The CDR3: CASRQAYRGHGSPLHF. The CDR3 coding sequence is TGCGCCAGCAGACAGGCTTACAGGGGGCACGGTTCACCCCTCCACTTT.

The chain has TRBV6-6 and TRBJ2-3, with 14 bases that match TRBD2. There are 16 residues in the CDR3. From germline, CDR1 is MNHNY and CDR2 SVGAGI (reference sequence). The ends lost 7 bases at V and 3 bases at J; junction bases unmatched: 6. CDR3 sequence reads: CASTKGTSGGTDTQYF. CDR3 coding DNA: TGTGCCAGCACCAAAGGGACTAGCGGGGGTACAGATACGCAGTATTTT.

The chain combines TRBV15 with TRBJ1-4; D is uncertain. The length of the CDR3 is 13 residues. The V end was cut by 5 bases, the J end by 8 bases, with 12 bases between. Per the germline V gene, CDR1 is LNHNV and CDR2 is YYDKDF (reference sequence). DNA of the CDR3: TGTGCCACCAGCGTCGTAGCGGGGGAAAAACTGTTTTTT. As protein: CATSVVAGEKLFF.

The CDR3 reads CASSTGGETQYF. In DNA, the CDR3 is TGTGCCAGTAGCACAGGGGGAGAGACCCAGTACTTC. This sequence joins TRBV19 and TRBJ2-5, with 8 bases fitting TRBD1. The CDR3 is 12 amino acids. The V gene end was trimmed by 6 bases and the J gene end by 4 bases; junction bases not matched to a gene: 1. In germline, CDR1 is LNHDA, CDR2 SQIVND (reference sequence).

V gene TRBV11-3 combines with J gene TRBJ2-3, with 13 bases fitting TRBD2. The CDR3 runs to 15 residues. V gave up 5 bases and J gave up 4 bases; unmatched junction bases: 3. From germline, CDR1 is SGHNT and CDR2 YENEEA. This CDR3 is CASSLGLAGADTQYF. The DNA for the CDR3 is TGTGCCAGCAGCCTCGGACTAGCGGGGGCAGATACGCAGTATTTT. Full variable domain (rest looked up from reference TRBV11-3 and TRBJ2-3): EAGVVQSPRYKIIEKKQPVAFWCNPISGHNTLYWYLQNLGQGPELLIRYENEEAVDDSQLPKDRFSAERLKGVDSTLKIQPAELGDSAVYLCASSLGLAGADTQYFGPGTRLTVL.

In nucleotides, the CDR3 is TGTGCAACGGGGGAGGCTTACAATGAGCAGTTCTTC. It translates to CATGEAYNEQFF. The chain joins TRBV19 to TRBJ2-1; D possibly corresponds to TRBD2 (6 bases). This CDR3 is built from 12 residues. Germline-derived CDR1 and CDR2 are LNHDA and SQIVND (reference sequence). Together with reference TRBV19 and TRBJ2-1, the CDR3 gives the full variable domain: DGGITQSPKYLFRKEGQNVTLSCEQNLNHDAMYWYRQDPGQGLRLIYYSQIVNDFQKGDIAEGYSVSREKKESFPLTVTSAQKNPTAFYLCATGEAYNEQFFGPGTRLTVL.

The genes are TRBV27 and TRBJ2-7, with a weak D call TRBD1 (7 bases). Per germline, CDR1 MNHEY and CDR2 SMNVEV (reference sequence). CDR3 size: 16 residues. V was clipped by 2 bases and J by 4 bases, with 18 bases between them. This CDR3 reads CASSLGARGERYEQYF. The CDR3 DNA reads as TGTGCCAGCAGTTTAGGGGCCAGGGGGGAACGGTACGAGCAGTACTTC.

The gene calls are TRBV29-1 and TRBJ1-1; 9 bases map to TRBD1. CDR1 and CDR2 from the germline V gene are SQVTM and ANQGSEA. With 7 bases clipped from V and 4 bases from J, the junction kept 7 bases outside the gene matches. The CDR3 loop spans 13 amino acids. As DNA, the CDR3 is TGCAGCGCCTCCAGGGACAGGGTCACTGAAGCTTTCTTT. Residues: CSASRDRVTEAFF. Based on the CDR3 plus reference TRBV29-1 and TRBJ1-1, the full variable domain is SAVISQKPSRDICQRGTSLTIQCQVDSQVTMMFWYRQQPGQSLTLIATANQGSEATYESGFVIDKFPISRPNLTFSTLTVSNMSPEDSSIYLCSASRDRVTEAFFGQGTRLTVV.

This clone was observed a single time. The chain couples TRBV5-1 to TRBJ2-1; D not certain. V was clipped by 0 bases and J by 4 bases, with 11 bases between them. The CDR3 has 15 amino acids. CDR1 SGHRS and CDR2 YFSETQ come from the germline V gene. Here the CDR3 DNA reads TGCGCCAGCAGCTTGGCAGGCCCGCGTTACAATGAGCAGTTCTTC. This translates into CASSLAGPRYNEQFF.

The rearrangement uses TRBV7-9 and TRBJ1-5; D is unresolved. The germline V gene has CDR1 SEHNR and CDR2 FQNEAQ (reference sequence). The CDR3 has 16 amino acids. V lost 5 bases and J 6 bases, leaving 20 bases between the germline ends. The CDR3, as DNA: TGTGCCAGCAGCCGCTTATGGTTTTGGCGGTTTCAGCCCCAGCATTTT. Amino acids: CASSRLWFWRFQPQHF.

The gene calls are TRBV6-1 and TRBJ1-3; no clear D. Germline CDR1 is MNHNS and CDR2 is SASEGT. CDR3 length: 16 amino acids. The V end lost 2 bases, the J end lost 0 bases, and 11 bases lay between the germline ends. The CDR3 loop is CASSEHVPYSGNTIYF. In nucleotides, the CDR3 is TGTGCCAGCAGTGAACATGTCCCCTACTCTGGAAACACCATATATTTT.

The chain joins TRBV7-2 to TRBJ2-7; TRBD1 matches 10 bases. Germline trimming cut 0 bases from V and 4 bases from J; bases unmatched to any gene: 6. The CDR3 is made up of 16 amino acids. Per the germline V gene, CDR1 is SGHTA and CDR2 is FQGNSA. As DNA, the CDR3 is TGTGCCAGCAGCTTAGCAGGTGACAGGGGGCCGTACGAGCAGTACTTC. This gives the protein CASSLAGDRGPYEQYF.

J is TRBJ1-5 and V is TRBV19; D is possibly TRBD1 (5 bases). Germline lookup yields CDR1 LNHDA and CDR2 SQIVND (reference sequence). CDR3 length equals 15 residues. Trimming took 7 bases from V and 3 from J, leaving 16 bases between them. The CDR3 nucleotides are TGTGCCAGTACCTCAGGAGGGGTTTTCAATCAGCCCCAGCATTTT. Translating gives CASTSGGVFNQPQHF.

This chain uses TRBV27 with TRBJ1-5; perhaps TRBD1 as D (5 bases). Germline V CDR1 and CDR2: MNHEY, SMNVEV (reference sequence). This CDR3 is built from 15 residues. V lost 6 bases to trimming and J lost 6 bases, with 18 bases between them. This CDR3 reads CASSRASGFTQPQHF. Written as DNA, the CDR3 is TGTGCCAGCAGCCGCGCGTCAGGGTTTACTCAGCCCCAGCATTTT.

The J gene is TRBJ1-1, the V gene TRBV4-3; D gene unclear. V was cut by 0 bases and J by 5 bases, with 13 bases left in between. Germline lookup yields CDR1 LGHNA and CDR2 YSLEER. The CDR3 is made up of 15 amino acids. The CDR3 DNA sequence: TGCGCCAGCAGCCAAGATCGGGAAGGACGGACTGAAGCTTTCTTT. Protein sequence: CASSQDREGRTEAFF.

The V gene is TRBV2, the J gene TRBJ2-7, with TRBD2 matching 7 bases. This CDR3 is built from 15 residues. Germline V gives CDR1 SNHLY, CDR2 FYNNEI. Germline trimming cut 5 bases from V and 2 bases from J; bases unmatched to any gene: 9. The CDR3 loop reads CASSPGQRDPYEQYF. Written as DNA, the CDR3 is TGTGCCAGCAGTCCCGGGCAGCGGGACCCCTACGAGCAGTACTTC.

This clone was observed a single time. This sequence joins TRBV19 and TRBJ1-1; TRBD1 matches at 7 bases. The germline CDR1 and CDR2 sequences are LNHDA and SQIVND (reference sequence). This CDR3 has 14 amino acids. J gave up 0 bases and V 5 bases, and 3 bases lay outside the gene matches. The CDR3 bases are TGTGCCAGTAGTCCGGACAGGTTGAACACTGAAGCTTTCTTT. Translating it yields CASSPDRLNTEAFF. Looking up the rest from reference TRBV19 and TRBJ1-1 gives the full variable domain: DGGITQSPKYLFRKEGQNVTLSCEQNLNHDAMYWYRQDPGQGLRLIYYSQIVNDFQKGDIAEGYSVSREKKESFPLTVTSAQKNPTAFYLCASSPDRLNTEAFFGQGTRLTVV.

The CDR3 spells CASRTGGTEAFF. In DNA form, the CDR3 reads TGTGCCAGCAGGACAGGGGGAACTGAAGCTTTCTTT. The chain combines TRBV28 with TRBJ1-1, with 9 bases that match TRBD1. This CDR3 spans 12 amino acids. V trimming: 6 bases; J trimming: 5 bases; junction bases outside the gene matches: 1. CDR1 and CDR2 from the germline V gene are MDHEN and SYDVKM.

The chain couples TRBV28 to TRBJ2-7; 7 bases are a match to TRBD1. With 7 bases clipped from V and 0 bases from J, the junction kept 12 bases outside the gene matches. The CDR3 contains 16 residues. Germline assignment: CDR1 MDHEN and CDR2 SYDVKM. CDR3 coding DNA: TGTGCCAGCATTCCCGGGACAGTTTACAGCTCCTACGAGCAGTACTTC. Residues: CASIPGTVYSSYEQYF.

The CDR3: CASSEFNSRSTDTQYF. As DNA, the CDR3 is TGTGCCAGCAGTGAATTCAACTCCCGTAGCACAGATACGCAGTATTTT. The chain combines TRBV2 with TRBJ2-3; the D is unclear. Per the germline V gene, CDR1 is SNHLY and CDR2 is FYNNEI. The CDR3 extends over 16 amino acids. The V gene lost 2 bases and the J gene lost 0 bases, with 12 bases spanning the gap. Using reference TRBV2 and TRBJ2-3 for the parts outside the CDR3, the full variable domain is EPEVTQTPSHQVTQMGQEVILRCVPISNHLYFYWYRQILGQKVEFLVSFYNNEISEKSEIFDDQFSVERPDGSNFTLKIRSTKLEDSAMYFCASSEFNSRSTDTQYFGPGTRLTVL.

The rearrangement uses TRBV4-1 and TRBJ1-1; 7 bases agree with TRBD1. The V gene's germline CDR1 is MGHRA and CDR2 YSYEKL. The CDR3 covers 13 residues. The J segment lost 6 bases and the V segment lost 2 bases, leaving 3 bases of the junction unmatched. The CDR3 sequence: CASSQIGGPEAFF. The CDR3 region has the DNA TGCGCCAGCAGCCAAATAGGGGGCCCTGAAGCTTTCTTT.

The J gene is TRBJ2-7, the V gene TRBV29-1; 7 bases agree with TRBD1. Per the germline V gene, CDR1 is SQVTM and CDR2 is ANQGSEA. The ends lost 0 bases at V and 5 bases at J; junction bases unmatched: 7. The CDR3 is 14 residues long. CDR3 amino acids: CSVEDETGFNEQYF. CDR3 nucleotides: TGCAGCGTTGAAGATGAGACAGGGTTCAACGAGCAGTACTTC.

The CDR3 here is CASSTPGGAFF. Written as DNA, the CDR3 is TGTGCCAGCAGTACCCCGGGGGGGGCTTTCTTT. The chain carries TRBV28 and TRBJ1-1, with a weak D call TRBD1 (5 bases). The CDR3 totals 11 residues. V lost 5 bases, J lost 11 bases, and 12 bases lay in between. Germline V gene sequence: CDR1 MDHEN, CDR2 SYDVKM. The full variable domain, with the rest looked up from reference TRBV28 and TRBJ1-1, is DVKVTQSSRYLVKRTGEKVFLECVQDMDHENMFWYRQDPGLGLRLIYFSYDVKMKEKGDIPEGYSVSREKKERFSLILESASTNQTSMYLCASSTPGGAFFGQGTRLTVV.

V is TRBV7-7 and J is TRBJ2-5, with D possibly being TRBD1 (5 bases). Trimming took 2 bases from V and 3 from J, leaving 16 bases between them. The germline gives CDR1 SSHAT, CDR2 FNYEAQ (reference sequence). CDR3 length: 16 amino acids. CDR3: CASSLNRFRREETQYF. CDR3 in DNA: TGTGCCAGCAGCTTAAACAGGTTCCGAAGGGAAGAGACCCAGTACTTC.

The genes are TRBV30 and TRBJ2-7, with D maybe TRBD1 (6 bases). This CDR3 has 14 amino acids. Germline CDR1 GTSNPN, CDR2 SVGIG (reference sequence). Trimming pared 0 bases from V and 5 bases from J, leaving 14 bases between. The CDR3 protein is CAWSVGAGADEQYF. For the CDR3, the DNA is TGTGCCTGGAGTGTCGGGGCAGGGGCGGACGAGCAGTACTTC.

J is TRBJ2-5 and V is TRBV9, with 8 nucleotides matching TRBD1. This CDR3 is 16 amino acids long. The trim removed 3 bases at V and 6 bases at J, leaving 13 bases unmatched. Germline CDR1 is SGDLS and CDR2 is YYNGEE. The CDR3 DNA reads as TGTGCCAGCAGCGCAGGGGGCGGGTCGGGGAGCCAGACCCAGTACTTC. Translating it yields CASSAGGGSGSQTQYF.

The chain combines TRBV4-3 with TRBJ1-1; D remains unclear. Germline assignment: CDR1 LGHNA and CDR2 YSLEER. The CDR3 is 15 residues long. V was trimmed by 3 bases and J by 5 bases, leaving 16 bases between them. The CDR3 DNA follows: TGCGCCAGCAGCCAGGGAACGGGAAGGGCTACTGAAGCTTTCTTT. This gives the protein CASSQGTGRATEAFF.

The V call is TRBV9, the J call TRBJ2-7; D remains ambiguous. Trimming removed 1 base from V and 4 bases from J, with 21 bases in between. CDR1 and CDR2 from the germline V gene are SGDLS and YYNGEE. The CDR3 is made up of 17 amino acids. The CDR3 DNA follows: TGTGCCAGCAGCGTAACTGAACAGCTCTACGGTGATTACGAGCAGTACTTC. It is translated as CASSVTEQLYGDYEQYF.

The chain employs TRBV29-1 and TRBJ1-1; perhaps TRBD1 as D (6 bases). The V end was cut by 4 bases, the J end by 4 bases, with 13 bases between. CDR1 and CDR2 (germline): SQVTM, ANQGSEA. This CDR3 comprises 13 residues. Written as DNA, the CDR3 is TGCAGCGTTGTTCCCCAGGGGAGCACTGAAGCTTTCTTT. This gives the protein CSVVPQGSTEAFF.